These 12 T cell receptor beta chains were all obtained from the same sample, sequenced in a study of cytotoxic CD8 clonotypes in ibrutinib-treated CLL. The method was immunoSEQ multiplex PCR; TCRdb's version includes in-frame clones alone and lacks a portion of them. The repertoire holds hundreds of thousands of clones, with 60% to 75% as singletons. The sample in question was PBMCs, obtained after 24 months of ibrutinib treatment. The receptor source for this set is a human donor with chronic lymphocytic leukemia.

The V call is TRBV4-2, the J call TRBJ2-7, with 8 bases identical to TRBD2. V lost 1 base and J lost 6; bases outside the gene matches: 5. Per the germline V gene, CDR1 is LGHNA and CDR2 is YNFKEQ. This CDR3 comprises 14 residues. The CDR3 DNA follows: TGTGCCAGCAGCCAAGTGACTAGCGCCTCCGAGCAGTACTTC. Amino acids: CASSQVTSASEQYF.

The rearrangement uses TRBV12-5 and TRBJ2-1; 11 nucleotides match TRBD2. V lost 5 bases and J lost 8; bases outside the gene matches: 8. Germline V gene lookup returns CDR1 LGHNT and CDR2 FRNRAP. The CDR3 sequence is 15 residues long. The CDR3 reads CASGLSSGRLHEQFF. The DNA of the CDR3 is TGTGCTAGTGGTCTTTCTAGCGGGAGGCTACATGAGCAGTTCTTC.

The CDR3 reads CASSLDWQGWTGELFF. CDR3 bases: TGCGCCAGCAGCTTGGATTGGCAGGGATGGACCGGGGAGCTGTTTTTT. The chain couples TRBV5-1 to TRBJ2-2; D might be TRBD1 (5 bases). Germline V lookup: CDR1 SGHRS, CDR2 YFSETQ. V lost 0 bases to trimming and J lost 5 bases, with 14 bases between them. This CDR3 has 16 residues.

The rearrangement joins TRBV7-2 to TRBJ1-5; no clear D. CDR1 SGHTA and CDR2 FQGNSA come from the germline V gene. Trimming removed 1 base at V and 1 base at J, with 8 bases between. The CDR3 has 15 residues. CDR3 DNA sequence: TGTGCCAGCAGCTTAGAATTCGCAAGCAATCAGCCCCAGCATTTT. It specifies CASSLEFASNQPQHF.

V gene TRBV27 combines with J gene TRBJ1-2, with unresolved D. Germline V gene lookup returns CDR1 MNHEY and CDR2 SMNVEV (reference sequence). The germline V and J ends were trimmed by 2 bases and 0 bases, with 4 bases remaining between them. The CDR3 extends over 13 amino acids. CDR3 DNA: TGTGCCAGCAGTTTACTAGCTAACTATGGCTACACCTTC. Translated, it gives CASSLLANYGYTF.

The genes are TRBV29-1 and TRBJ2-7; D is perhaps TRBD1 or TRBD2 (5 bases each). Germline V gene data show CDR1 as SQVTM and CDR2 as ANQGSEA. CDR3 length equals 13 residues. Trimming pared 7 bases from V and 6 bases from J, leaving 19 bases between. The CDR3 coding sequence is TGCAGCGCCCAAACGTCGGGGCCCGGCGAGCAGTACTTC. Its protein is CSAQTSGPGEQYF.

The CDR3 DNA reads as TGTGCCGGGGCCGGACTAGCGAACATTCAGTACTTC. This gives the protein CAGAGLANIQYF. The rearrangement uses TRBV7-9 and TRBJ2-4; 9 bases agree with TRBD2. CDR3 length: 12 amino acids. The germline CDR1 and CDR2 sequences are SEHNR and FQNEAQ (reference sequence). The trim removed 11 bases at V and 7 bases at J, leaving 6 bases unmatched.

This clone was detected only once. The CDR3 sequence is CASSITGDMNTEAFF. The CDR3 nucleotides are TGTGCCAGCAGCATTACAGGGGATATGAACACTGAAGCTTTCTTT. The V gene is TRBV7-3, the J gene TRBJ1-1; 7 nucleotides match TRBD1. Per germline, CDR1 SGHTA and CDR2 FQGTGA. The V gene end was trimmed by 5 bases and the J gene end by 0 bases; junction bases not matched to a gene: 6. CDR3 size: 15 residues.

The chain is built from TRBV19 and TRBJ1-5; D gene unclear. V shed 7 bases and J shed 9 bases, with 19 bases lying between them. This CDR3 contains 14 residues. Germline-derived CDR1 and CDR2 are LNHDA and SQIVND (reference sequence). The CDR3 DNA follows: TGTGCCAGTAACGTATTGGAGGGCGTAGGGCCCCAGCATTTT. It translates to CASNVLEGVGPQHF. The full variable domain, in which reference TRBV19 and TRBJ1-5 provide the parts outside the CDR3, is DGGITQSPKYLFRKEGQNVTLSCEQNLNHDAMYWYRQDPGQGLRLIYYSQIVNDFQKGDIAEGYSVSREKKESFPLTVTSAQKNPTAFYLCASNVLEGVGPQHFGDGTRLSIL.

The chain links TRBV28 to TRBJ1-5; 7 positions match TRBD1. From germline, CDR1 is MDHEN and CDR2 SYDVKM. V was clipped by 2 bases and J by 2 bases; unmatched bases: 12. There are 18 residues in the CDR3. CDR3 nucleotides: TGTGCCAGCAGTTTAATGGGTTGGGGAGACAGGGGCAATCAGCCCCAGCATTTT. This codes for CASSLMGWGDRGNQPQHF.

The chain has TRBV10-3 and TRBJ1-1; 7 positions agree with TRBD1. CDR1 and CDR2 from the germline V gene are ENHRY and SYGVKD. CDR3 length equals 13 residues. V trimming: 6 bases; J trimming: 1 base; junction bases outside the gene matches: 2. The CDR3 here is CAIRPGGNTEAFF. The DNA of the CDR3 is TGTGCCATCAGGCCAGGGGGGAACACTGAAGCTTTCTTT.

The V gene is TRBV18, the J gene TRBJ2-1; the D gene is possibly TRBD2 (6 bases). Trimming left V 5 bases short and J 3 bases short, with 11 bases between. CDR1 KGHSH and CDR2 LQKENI come from the germline V gene. This CDR3 spans 14 amino acids. For the CDR3, the DNA is TGTGCCAGCTCATTAGGGACTGTCTACAATGAGCAGTTCTTC. It encodes CASSLGTVYNEQFF.